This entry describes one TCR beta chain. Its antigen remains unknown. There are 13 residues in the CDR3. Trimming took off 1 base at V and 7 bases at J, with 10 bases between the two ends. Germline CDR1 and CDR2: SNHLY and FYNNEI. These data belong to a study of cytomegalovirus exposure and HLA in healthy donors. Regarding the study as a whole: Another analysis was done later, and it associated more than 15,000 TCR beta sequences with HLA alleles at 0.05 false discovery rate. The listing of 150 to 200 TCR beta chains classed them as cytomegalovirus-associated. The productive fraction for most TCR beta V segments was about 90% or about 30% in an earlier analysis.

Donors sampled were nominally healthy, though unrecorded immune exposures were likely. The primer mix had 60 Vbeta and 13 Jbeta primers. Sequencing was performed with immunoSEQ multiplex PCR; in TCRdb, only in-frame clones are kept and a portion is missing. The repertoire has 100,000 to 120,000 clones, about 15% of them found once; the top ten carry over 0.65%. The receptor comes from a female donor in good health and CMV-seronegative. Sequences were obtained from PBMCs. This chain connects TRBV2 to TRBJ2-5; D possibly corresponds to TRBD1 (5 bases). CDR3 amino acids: CASSEVVRGTQYF. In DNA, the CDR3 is TGTGCCAGCAGTGAAGTAGTTAGGGGGACCCAGTACTTC.